This is a list of T cell receptor beta chains from one sample in a study of blood T cell repertoires in COVID-19. Data came from immunoSEQ multiplex PCR; TCRdb stores just in-frame clones and leaves some out. The sample shows around 70,000 clones, approximately 80% of them seen only once. The sample taken for sequencing was peripheral blood. These receptors all stem from a woman aged 80 or over with active or convalescent COVID-19. The CDR3 runs from the conserved cysteine through the conserved F or W. A D gene is named only where the DNA matches it firmly. For some rows the clone size is stated as once, few or many, or as a class when expanded; others skip it.

>TRBV6-2/TRBV6-3|TRBJ1-2|-|-
TGTGCCAGCAGCCTCGGAGGGGTCAGCTATGGCTACACCTTC
CASSLGGVSYGYTF
>TRBV15|TRBJ2-1|-|TRBD2
TGTGCCACCAGCAGAGGGGGGACTAGCGGGACCCCGGGGAATGAGCAGTTCTTC
CATSRGGTSGTPGNEQFF
>TRBV5-6|TRBJ2-7|once|-
TGTGCCAGCAGCCGGTGGAGGGAAAGCCTTTACGAGCAGTACTTC
CASSRWRESLYEQYF
>TRBV6-5|TRBJ1-1|-|-
TGTGCCAGCAACCAGGGTGCGGCCCAGAACACTGAAGCTTTCTTT
CASNQGAAQNTEAFF
>TRBV7-2|TRBJ2-2|-|-
TGTGCCAGCAGCCCCATGGACTCGACCGGGGAGCTGTTTTTT
CASSPMDSTGELFF
>TRBV7-2|TRBJ1-6|-|-
TGTGCCAGCAAAGGGGAGGGGAATTCACCCCTCCACTTT
CASKGEGNSPLHF
>TRBV7-2|TRBJ2-7|once|-
TGTGCCAGCAGCTTCACCGGGAGCACCTACGAGCAGTACTTC
CASSFTGSTYEQYF
>TRBV4-3|TRBJ2-7|-|-
TGCGCCAGCAGCCAAGATGGAGGGAGATGGGACGAGCAGTACTTC
CASSQDGGRWDEQYF
>TRBV5-1|TRBJ2-7|-|-
TGCGCCAGCAGCTTCCTGGCTAACTCGCGGTACGAGCAGTACTTC
CASSFLANSRYEQYF
>TRBV5-4|TRBJ2-1|-|TRBD2
TGTGCCAGCAGCTTGTTAATAAGCGGGAGTAGGAATGAGCAGTTCTTC
CASSLLISGSRNEQFF
>TRBV28|TRBJ2-7|-|TRBD1
TGTGCCAGCAGTGCGTCCGGGACAGGAGCCTACGAGCAGTACTTC
CASSASGTGAYEQYF
>TRBV5-8|TRBJ2-2|-|-
TGTGCCAGCACTCTATCGTATTGGAACACCGGGGAGCTGTTTTTT
CASTLSYWNTGELFF
>TRBV6-4|TRBJ1-2|once|TRBD1
TGTGCCAGCAGTGAGTTCCAAGGGGGCAGGAATGGCTACACCTTC
CASSEFQGGRNGYTF
>TRBV6-5|TRBJ2-1|-|-
TGTGCCAGCGTCGGGGCAGGGGCTTACAATGAGCAGTTCTTC
CASVGAGAYNEQFF
>TRBV24-1|TRBJ2-3|-|-
TGTGCCACCAGTGAGCCCTTCAGGGAAGATACGCAGTATTTT
CATSEPFREDTQYF
>TRBV14|TRBJ2-3|-|-
TGTGCCAGCAGCCAAGTTAACTCCCCAGATACGCAGTATTTT
CASSQVNSPDTQYF